This T cell receptor beta chain was recorded in a study of sequential checkpoint blockade in melanoma. Study information: TCRbeta immunosequencing was performed on DNA from roughly 90 pretreatment melanoma tumor samples. Matched biopsies came pretreatment and at week 13 for some 22 patients. Overall study results and limits: Mutational load did not correlate with tumor T-cell fraction or clonality. For nivolumab-first patients, baseline tumor clonality was associated with response.

A few counts support this clone. Its antigen is not identified. The CDR3 contains 14 residues. Germline assignment: CDR1 SGHNT and CDR2 YENEEA. Trimming removed 2 bases from V and 5 bases from J, with 12 bases in between. TCRdb keeps only in-frame clones here, not all; method: immunoSEQ multiplex PCR. The sample records tens of thousands of clones, 32% being singletons. As to treatment: randomized to nivolumab then ipilimumab (arm A) or the reverse (arm B). The sequence was collected from a human donor with melanoma. This specimen consisted of tumor tissue (inferred from file names), obtained from a patient given nivolumab and ipilimumab in sequence. The chain couples TRBV11-3 to TRBJ1-2; the D is unclear. CDR3 coding DNA: TGTGCCAGCAGCTTATTCAAAGGGCCATATGGCTACACCTTC. It yields the protein CASSLFKGPYGYTF.